These 3 T cell receptor beta chains came from one sample sequenced in a study of T-cell reconstitution after alpha-beta-depleted transplantation in children. Preparing the TCRbeta library involved the use of unique molecular identifiers. TCRdb re-called the PCR reads through MiXCR, storing one row per CDR3 protein. The table records 700,000 or so distinct CDR3 sequences, roughly 14% of them present only once. Material: PBMCs, obtained before TCRalphabeta/CD19-depleted stem cell transplant. These receptors were obtained from a girl aged 2-10 years with congenital amegakaryocytic thrombocytopenia, due to receive a stem cell transplant.

This clonotype was counted only a few times. As DNA, the CDR3 is TGCGCCAGCAGCTTGGCGGACTTCAGGGATGGGACCCAGTACTTC. Translating gives CASSLADFRDGTQYF. The genes are TRBV5-1 and TRBJ2-5, with D perhaps TRBD1 or TRBD2 (5 bases each). The germline V gene has CDR1 SGHRS and CDR2 YFSETQ. V shed 0 bases and J shed 7 bases, with 16 bases lying between them. The CDR3 covers 15 residues. The variable domain in full, with the rest retrieved from reference TRBV5-1 and TRBJ2-5, is KAGVTQTPRYLIKTRGQQVTLSCSPISGHRSVSWYQQTPGQGLQFLFEYFSETQRNKGNFPGRFSGRQFSNSRSEMNVSTLELGDSALYLCASSLADFRDGTQYFGPGTRLLVL.

The chain is built from TRBV9 and TRBJ1-1; TRBD1 is a possible D gene (5 bases). This CDR3 is 17 amino acids long. Germline CDR1 reads SGDLS; CDR2 reads YYNGEE. Trimming removed 0 bases at V and 1 base at J, with 16 bases between. For the CDR3, the DNA is TGTGCCAGCAGCGTAGTAGGGGAGTGGACCCCGAACACTGAAGCTTTCTTT. Translated: CASSVVGEWTPNTEAFF.

In this sample, this clonotype turned up many times. This chain uses TRBV6-5 with TRBJ1-1; D is possibly TRBD1 (6 bases). The V gene's germline CDR1 is MNHEY and CDR2 SVGAGI. The CDR3 covers 17 residues. Trimming took 2 bases from V and 1 from J, leaving 17 bases between them. DNA of the CDR3: TGTGCCAGCAGTTACACAGGGTTAAATAGACAGAACACTGAAGCTTTCTTT. It encodes CASSYTGLNRQNTEAFF.